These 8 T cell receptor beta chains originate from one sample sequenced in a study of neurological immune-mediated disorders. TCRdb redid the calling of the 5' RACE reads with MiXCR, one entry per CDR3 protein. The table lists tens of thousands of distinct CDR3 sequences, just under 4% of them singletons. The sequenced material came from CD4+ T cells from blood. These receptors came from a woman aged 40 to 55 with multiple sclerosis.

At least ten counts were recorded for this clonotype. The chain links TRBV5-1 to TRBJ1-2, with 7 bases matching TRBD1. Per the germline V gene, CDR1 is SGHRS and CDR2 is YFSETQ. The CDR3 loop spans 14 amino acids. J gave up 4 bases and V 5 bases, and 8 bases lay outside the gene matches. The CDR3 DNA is TGCGCCAGCAGTTTCGGACAGGCAATCTATGGCTACACCTTC. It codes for CASSFGQAIYGYTF.

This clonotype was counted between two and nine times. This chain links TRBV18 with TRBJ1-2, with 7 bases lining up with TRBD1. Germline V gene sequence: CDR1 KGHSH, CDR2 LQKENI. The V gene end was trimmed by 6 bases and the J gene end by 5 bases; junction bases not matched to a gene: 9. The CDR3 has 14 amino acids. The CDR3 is CASSPGQKLYGYTF. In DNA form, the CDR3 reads TGTGCCAGCTCCCCGGGACAGAAACTTTATGGCTACACCTTC. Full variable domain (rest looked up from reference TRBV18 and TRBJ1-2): NAGVMQNPRHLVRRRGQEARLRCSPMKGHSHVYWYRQLPEEGLKFMVYLQKENIIDESGMPKERFSAEFPKEGPSILRIQQVVRGDSAAYFCASSPGQKLYGYTFGSGTRLTVV.

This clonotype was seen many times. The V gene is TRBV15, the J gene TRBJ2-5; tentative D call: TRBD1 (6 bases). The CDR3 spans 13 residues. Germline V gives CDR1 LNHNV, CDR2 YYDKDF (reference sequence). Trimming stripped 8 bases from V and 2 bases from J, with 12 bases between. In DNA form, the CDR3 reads TGTGCCACCGCCCTTGGGACACAAGAGACCCAGTACTTC. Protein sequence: CATALGTQETQYF.

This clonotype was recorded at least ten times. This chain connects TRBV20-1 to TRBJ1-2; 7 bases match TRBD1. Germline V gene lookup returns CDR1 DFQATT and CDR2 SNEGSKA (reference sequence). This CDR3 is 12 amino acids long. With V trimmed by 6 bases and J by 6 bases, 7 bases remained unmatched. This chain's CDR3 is CSARDSLNGYTF. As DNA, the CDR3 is TGCAGTGCCCGGGACAGCCTTAATGGCTACACCTTC.

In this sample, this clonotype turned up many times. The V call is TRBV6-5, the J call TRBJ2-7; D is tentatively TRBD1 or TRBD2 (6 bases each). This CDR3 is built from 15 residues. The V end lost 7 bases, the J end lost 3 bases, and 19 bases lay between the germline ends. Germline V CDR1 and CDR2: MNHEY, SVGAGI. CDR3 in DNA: TGTGCCAGCACTAACGGGGGCGGAGAGAGCTACGAGCAGTACTTC. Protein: CASTNGGGESYEQYF.

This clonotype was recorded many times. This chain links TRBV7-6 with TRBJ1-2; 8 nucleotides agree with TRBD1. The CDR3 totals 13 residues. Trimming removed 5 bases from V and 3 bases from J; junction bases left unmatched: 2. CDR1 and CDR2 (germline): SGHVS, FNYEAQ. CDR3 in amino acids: CASSPDRDYGYTF. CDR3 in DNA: TGTGCCAGCAGCCCGGACAGGGACTATGGCTACACCTTC.

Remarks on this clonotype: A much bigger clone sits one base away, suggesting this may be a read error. CDR3 in amino acids: CASSLGTGGTEAFF. CDR3 in DNA: TGCGCCAGCAGCTTAGGGACAGGGGGCACTGAAGCTTTCTTT. The chain combines TRBV5-1 with TRBJ1-1; 11 bases are shared with TRBD1. With 2 bases clipped from V and 4 bases from J, the junction kept 1 base outside the gene matches. The CDR3 has 14 amino acids. Germline V gene lookup returns CDR1 SGHRS and CDR2 YFSETQ.

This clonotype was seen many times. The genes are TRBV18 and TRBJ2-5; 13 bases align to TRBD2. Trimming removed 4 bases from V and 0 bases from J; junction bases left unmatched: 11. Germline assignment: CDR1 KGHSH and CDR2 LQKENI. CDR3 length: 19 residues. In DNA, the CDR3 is TGTGCCAGCTCACGACTAAGGACTAGCGGGGGAGTGTACCAAGAGACCCAGTACTTC. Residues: CASSRLRTSGGVYQETQYF. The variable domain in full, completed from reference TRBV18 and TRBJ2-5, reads NAGVMQNPRHLVRRRGQEARLRCSPMKGHSHVYWYRQLPEEGLKFMVYLQKENIIDESGMPKERFSAEFPKEGPSILRIQQVVRGDSAAYFCASSRLRTSGGVYQETQYFGPGTRLLVL.